The 22 T cell receptor beta chains below were found in one sample sequenced in a study of identical twins. TCRdb recomputed calls from the 5' RACE reads with MiXCR, one row per CDR3 protein. The table has around 570,000 distinct CDR3 sequences, just under 10% seen once. The sample was also reused in another study, on yellow fever vaccine responses in identical twins.

The sequencing input was PBMCs. These receptors originate from a woman between 18 and 29 years old in good health.

The CDR3 protein is CASKGQAAEQYF. CDR3 sequence (DNA): TGTGCCAGCAAGGGGCAGGCGGCCGAGCAGTACTTC. The J gene is TRBJ2-7, the V gene TRBV6-5; maybe TRBD1 (5 bases). V was pared by 7 bases and J by 6 bases, with 13 bases between. This CDR3 has 12 residues. Germline loops: CDR1 MNHEY, CDR2 SVGAGI.

This clonotype appeared many times. This chain connects TRBV7-8 to TRBJ2-4; D unclear. Germline CDR1 is SGHVS and CDR2 is FQNEAQ. Trimming took 1 base from V and 3 from J, leaving 7 bases between them. This CDR3 has 14 amino acids. CDR3 residues: CASSLEGRKNIQYF. CDR3 sequence (DNA): TGTGCCAGCAGCTTAGAGGGTCGCAAAAACATTCAGTACTTC. Using reference TRBV7-8 and TRBJ2-4 for the parts outside the CDR3, the full variable domain is GAGVSQSPRYKVAKRGQDVALRCDPISGHVSLFWYQQALGQGPEFLTYFQNEAQLDKSGLPSDRFFAERPEGSVSTLKIQRTQQEDSAVYLCASSLEGRKNIQYFGAGTRLSVL.

The V gene is TRBV5-1, the J gene TRBJ2-1, with 7 bases aligning to TRBD2. Germline trimming cut 1 base from V and 0 bases from J; bases unmatched to any gene: 7. This CDR3 spans 17 amino acids. CDR1 SGHRS and CDR2 YFSETQ come from the germline V gene. This CDR3 is CASSLQDGGSSYNEQFF. Written as DNA, the CDR3 is TGCGCCAGCAGCTTGCAGGACGGCGGGAGCTCCTACAATGAGCAGTTCTTC.

There are a few counts of this clonotype. The V and J genes are TRBV5-1 and TRBJ2-1, with TRBD1 matching 7 bases. V lost 7 bases and J lost 2; bases outside the gene matches: 6. There are 14 residues in the CDR3. From germline, CDR1 is SGHRS and CDR2 YFSETQ. In nucleotides, the CDR3 is TGCGCCAGCGGTTCCGACAGGGCCTACAATGAGCAGTTCTTC. Translation: CASGSDRAYNEQFF.

The genes are TRBV7-9 and TRBJ2-5; D remains ambiguous. CDR3 length equals 14 residues. Germline CDR1 is SEHNR and CDR2 is FQNEAQ (reference sequence). V lost 3 bases and J 2 bases, leaving 10 bases between the germline ends. The CDR3 is CASSFFPGQETQYF. CDR3 DNA: TGTGCCAGCAGCTTTTTTCCGGGTCAAGAGACCCAGTACTTC. Supplemented by reference TRBV7-9 and TRBJ2-5, the full variable domain reads DTGVSQNPRHKITKRGQNVTFRCDPISEHNRLYWYRQTLGQGPEFLTYFQNEAQLEKSRLLSDRFSAERPKGSFSTLEIQRTEQGDSAMYLCASSFFPGQETQYFGPGTRLLVL.

This sequence joins TRBV2 and TRBJ2-1; 13 positions match TRBD2. The ends lost 1 base at V and 8 bases at J; junction bases unmatched: 11. The CDR3 is 18 amino acids. From germline, CDR1 is SNHLY and CDR2 FYNNEI. This chain's CDR3 is CASSEDSGTSGIGDEQFF. The CDR3 bases are TGTGCCAGCAGTGAAGACTCCGGGACTAGCGGGATAGGTGATGAGCAGTTCTTC.

This clonotype was found many times. The chain links TRBV6-1 to TRBJ1-5; 7 bases fit TRBD1. V shed 7 bases and J 11 bases; nucleotides not matched to a gene: 11. Per the germline V gene, CDR1 is MNHNS and CDR2 is SASEGT. This CDR3 has 13 amino acids. The CDR3 DNA is TGTGCCAGCACTAGAGGACAGGCCACGGCCCAGCATTTT. Translating gives CASTRGQATAQHF.

In this sample, this clonotype turned up a few times. The chain couples TRBV10-3 to TRBJ1-2, with 8 positions matching TRBD1. This CDR3 contains 13 residues. Per germline, CDR1 ENHRY and CDR2 SYGVKD. V trimming: 6 bases; J trimming: 6 bases; junction bases outside the gene matches: 6. The CDR3, as DNA: TGTGCCATCAGAAGGACAGGGAAGGATGGCTACACCTTC. This translates into CAIRRTGKDGYTF.

This chain joins TRBV6-4 and TRBJ2-1, with 7 positions matching TRBD2. This CDR3 region has 14 residues. Germline CDR1 reads MRHNA; CDR2 reads SNTAGT. V was pared by 2 bases and J by 6 bases, with 4 bases of the junction left unmatched. CDR3 residues: CASSDGLGPNEQFF. The CDR3 DNA sequence: TGTGCCAGCAGTGACGGACTAGGCCCCAATGAGCAGTTCTTC.

This clonotype has ten or more counts. The rearrangement uses TRBV15 and TRBJ1-2; a possible D gene is TRBD1 (6 bases). Germline loops: CDR1 LNHNV, CDR2 YYDKDF (reference sequence). V was trimmed by 0 bases and J by 7 bases, leaving 9 bases between them. The CDR3 is 13 residues long. CDR3 in amino acids: CATSRDGGLGYTF. The CDR3 nucleotides are TGTGCCACCAGCAGAGATGGGGGCCTTGGCTACACCTTC.

The chain couples TRBV29-1 to TRBJ2-7; D uncertain. Germline CDR1 SQVTM, CDR2 ANQGSEA. CDR3 size: 14 residues. The V and J ends lost 0 bases and 3 bases respectively, with 12 bases between them. CDR3 nucleotide sequence: TGCAGCGTTGAAGATAGAGTCGTAGGCTACGAGCAGTACTTC. Translated, it gives CSVEDRVVGYEQYF.

This clonotype was seen repeatedly, ten times or more. The V gene is TRBV12-3 or TRBV12-4, the J gene TRBJ2-7; D is unresolved. The CDR3 totals 13 residues. V lost 5 bases, J lost 2 bases, and 10 bases lay in between. Here the CDR3 reads CASSPTLTYEQYF. CDR3 nucleotides: TGTGCCAGCAGTCCGACTCTCACCTACGAGCAGTACTTC.

In this sample, this clonotype turned up a few times. The V and J genes are TRBV7-9 and TRBJ1-2; D not resolved. Trimming cost V 1 base and J 6 bases, with 9 bases left between them. The CDR3 sequence is 13 residues long. CDR1 and CDR2 (germline): SEHNR, FQNEAQ (reference sequence). In DNA, the CDR3 is TGTGCCAGCAGCTTAGAGCAGGTCGATGGCTACACCTTC. As protein: CASSLEQVDGYTF. The full variable domain, rest sourced from reference TRBV7-9 and TRBJ1-2, is DTGVSQNPRHKITKRGQNVTFRCDPISEHNRLYWYRQTLGQGPEFLTYFQNEAQLEKSRLLSDRFSAERPKGSFSTLEIQRTEQGDSAMYLCASSLEQVDGYTFGSGTRLTVV.

There are a few counts of this clonotype. The chain joins TRBV2 to TRBJ2-3, with 8 bases fitting TRBD2. Germline CDR1 SNHLY, CDR2 FYNNEI. The CDR3 sequence is 16 residues long. J lost 4 bases, V lost 2 bases, and 8 bases had no gene match. This CDR3 is CASSEFVGGAPDTQYF. The CDR3 DNA sequence: TGTGCCAGCAGTGAATTCGTCGGGGGGGCCCCAGATACGCAGTATTTT. The whole variable domain, filled in from reference TRBV2 and TRBJ2-3, reads EPEVTQTPSHQVTQMGQEVILRCVPISNHLYFYWYRQILGQKVEFLVSFYNNEISEKSEIFDDQFSVERPDGSNFTLKIRSTKLEDSAMYFCASSEFVGGAPDTQYFGPGTRLTVL.

This clonotype was observed a few times. The chain employs TRBV20-1 and TRBJ2-7, with 11 bases identical to TRBD2. After removal of 6 bases from V and 4 bases from J, the junction contained 11 bases not matched to a gene. CDR1 and CDR2 from the germline V gene are DFQATT and SNEGSKA (reference sequence). The CDR3 covers 15 residues. CDR3 protein: CSAKLAGAVGYEQYF. Written as DNA, the CDR3 is TGCAGTGCGAAACTAGCGGGAGCGGTTGGGTACGAGCAGTACTTC.

This chain connects TRBV7-2 to TRBJ1-3; no definite D call. Trimming stripped 1 base from V and 2 bases from J, with 9 bases between. The CDR3 covers 15 residues. Per the germline V gene, CDR1 is SGHTA and CDR2 is FQGNSA. Here the CDR3 reads CASSLGEDPGNTIYF. The CDR3 nucleotides are TGTGCCAGCAGCTTAGGCGAGGATCCTGGAAACACCATATATTTT.

V usage is TRBV11-3 and J usage is TRBJ2-2; D may be TRBD2 (5 bases). The CDR3 is made up of 15 amino acids. The V and J ends lost 1 base and 3 bases respectively, with 9 bases between them. Germline-derived CDR1 and CDR2 are SGHNT and YENEEA. CDR3 DNA sequence: TGTGCCAGCAGCTTAGTTGGGAGTGACACCGGGGAGCTGTTTTTT. Translated, it gives CASSLVGSDTGELFF.

The rearrangement joins TRBV30 to TRBJ1-1; perhaps TRBD1 as D (5 bases). The CDR3 covers 14 residues. With 0 bases removed from V and 0 bases from J, the gap between germline ends came to 8 bases. CDR1 is GTSNPN, CDR2 SVGIG, per germline (reference sequence). The DNA for the CDR3 is TGTGCCTGGAGTGTACTAGGGGTGAACACTGAAGCTTTCTTT. It yields the protein CAWSVLGVNTEAFF.

The sample holds a few counts of this clonotype. The chain couples TRBV20-1 to TRBJ2-1; TRBD2 might be the D (5 bases). Germline CDR1 and CDR2: DFQATT and SNEGSKA (reference sequence). The CDR3 spans 14 residues. V gave up 6 bases and J gave up 0 bases, with 12 bases separating them. CDR3 sequence reads: CSAKGSISYNEQFF. CDR3 sequence (DNA): TGCAGTGCAAAAGGGAGTATCTCCTACAATGAGCAGTTCTTC.

Only a few counts were recorded for this clonotype. The gene calls are TRBV20-1 and TRBJ2-7; D is undetermined. Germline V CDR1 and CDR2: DFQATT, SNEGSKA (reference sequence). V lost 0 bases and J lost 3, with 21 bases in between. The CDR3 contains 17 residues. CDR3 sequence reads: CSARDGRQAILDYEQYF. CDR3 in DNA: TGCAGTGCTAGAGATGGGCGACAAGCTATACTGGACTACGAGCAGTACTTC.

CDR3 DNA sequence: TGTGCCAGCAGACCCCCCCGGGACCCAGCGGCCGGGGAGCTGTTTTTT. As protein: CASRPPRDPAAGELFF. V is TRBV12-3 or TRBV12-4 and J is TRBJ2-2; the D call may be TRBD1 or TRBD2 (5 bases each). The V end was cut by 6 bases, the J end by 6 bases, with 20 bases between. The CDR3 extends over 16 amino acids.

The chain recombines TRBV20-1 with TRBJ2-3, with D tentatively TRBD2 (5 bases). CDR1 and CDR2 (germline): DFQATT, SNEGSKA (reference sequence). This CDR3 has 15 residues. Trimming took off 0 bases at V and 1 base at J, with 11 bases between the two ends. CDR3 in amino acids: CSARENSARTDTQYF. The CDR3 coding sequence is TGCAGTGCTAGAGAGAATAGCGCCCGCACAGATACGCAGTATTTT.